The clone carrying this TCR beta chain was seen more than once but under ten times. These data are taken from a study of blood T cell repertoires in COVID-19. Study-wide context: Nucleic acid was either cDNA or gDNA, and it came from T cells, B-cell-depleted T cells, or PBMCs.

Per the germline V gene, CDR1 is ENHRY and CDR2 is SYGVKD. Trimming removed 6 bases at V and 0 bases at J, with 8 bases between. CDR3 length equals 14 residues. Participant ages covered about 18 to 95 years across 24 US areas. TCRdb keeps only in-frame clones here, not all; method: immunoSEQ multiplex PCR. This table has more than 250,000 clones, 70% to 90% appearing once. The origin of this receptor is a woman in her thirties who had recovered from COVID-19. The genes are TRBV10-3 and TRBJ2-2; no clear D. Sequenced material: PBMCs or T cells enriched from blood (not recorded which). Written as DNA, the CDR3 is TGTGCCATCAGCCCCGTCGCGAACACCGGGGAGCTGTTTTTT. Its protein product is CAISPVANTGELFF.